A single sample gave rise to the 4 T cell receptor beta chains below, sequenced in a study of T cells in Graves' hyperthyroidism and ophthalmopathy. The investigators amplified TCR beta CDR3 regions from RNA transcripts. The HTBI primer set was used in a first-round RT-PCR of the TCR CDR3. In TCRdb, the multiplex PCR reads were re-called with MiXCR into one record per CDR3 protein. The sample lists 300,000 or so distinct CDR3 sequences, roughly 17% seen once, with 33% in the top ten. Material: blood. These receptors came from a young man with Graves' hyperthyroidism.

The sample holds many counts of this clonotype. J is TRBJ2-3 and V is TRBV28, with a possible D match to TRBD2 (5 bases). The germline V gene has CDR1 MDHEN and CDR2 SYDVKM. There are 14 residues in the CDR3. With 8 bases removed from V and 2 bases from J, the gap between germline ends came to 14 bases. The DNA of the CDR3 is TGTGCCAGCCATTACGGCGGGCTCACAGATACGCAGTATTTT. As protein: CASHYGGLTDTQYF. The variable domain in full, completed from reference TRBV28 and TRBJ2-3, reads DVKVTQSSRYLVKRTGEKVFLECVQDMDHENMFWYRQDPGLGLRLIYFSYDVKMKEKGDIPEGYSVSREKKERFSLILESASTNQTSMYLCASHYGGLTDTQYFGPGTRLTVL.

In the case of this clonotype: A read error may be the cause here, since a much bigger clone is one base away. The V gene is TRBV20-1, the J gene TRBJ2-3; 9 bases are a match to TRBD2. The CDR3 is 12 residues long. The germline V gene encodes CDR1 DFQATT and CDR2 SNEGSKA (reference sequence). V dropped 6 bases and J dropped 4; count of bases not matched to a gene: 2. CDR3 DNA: TGCAGTGCGCGGGAGGGATCAGATACGCAGTATTTT. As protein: CSAREGSDTQYF.

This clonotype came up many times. Here the CDR3 reads CASSAGTNTDTQYF. The CDR3 bases are TGTGCCAGCAGTGCCGGGACCAACACAGATACGCAGTATTTT. The chain uses TRBV2 and TRBJ2-3; D possibly uses TRBD1 or TRBD2 (5 bases each). V lost 4 bases to trimming and J lost 2 bases, with 10 bases between them. Germline values: CDR1 SNHLY, CDR2 FYNNEI. The CDR3 runs 14 residues.

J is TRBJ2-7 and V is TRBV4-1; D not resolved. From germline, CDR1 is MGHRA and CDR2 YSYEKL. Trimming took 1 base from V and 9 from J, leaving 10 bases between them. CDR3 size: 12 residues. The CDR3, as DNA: TGCGCCAGCAGCCAAGTAGGAGTGAGGCAGTACTTC. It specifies CASSQVGVRQYF.